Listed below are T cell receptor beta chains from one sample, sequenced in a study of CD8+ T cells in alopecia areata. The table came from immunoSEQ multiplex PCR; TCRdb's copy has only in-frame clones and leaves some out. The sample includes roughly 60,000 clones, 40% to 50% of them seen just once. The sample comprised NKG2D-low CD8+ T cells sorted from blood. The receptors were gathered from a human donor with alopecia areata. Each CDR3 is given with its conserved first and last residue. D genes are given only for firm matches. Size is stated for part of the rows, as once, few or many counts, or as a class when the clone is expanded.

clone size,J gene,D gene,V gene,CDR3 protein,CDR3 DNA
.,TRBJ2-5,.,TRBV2,CASSGEGAEETQYF,TGTGCCAGCTCGGGGGAAGGGGCCGAAGAGACCCAGTACTTC
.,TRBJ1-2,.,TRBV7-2,CASSLARGGDGYTF,TGTGCCAGCAGCTTAGCGCGGGGAGGGGATGGCTACACCTTC
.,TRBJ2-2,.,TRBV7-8,CASSSGGLTGELFF,TGTGCCAGCAGTTCCGGCGGGCTTACCGGGGAGCTGTTTTTT
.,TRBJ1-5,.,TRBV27,CASSLLGVNQPQHF,TGTGCCAGCAGTTTACTAGGGGTCAATCAGCCCCAGCATTTT
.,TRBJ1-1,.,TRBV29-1,CSVPSGVRAGTEAFF,TGCAGCGTTCCAAGCGGGGTTCGGGCGGGCACTGAAGCTTTCTTT
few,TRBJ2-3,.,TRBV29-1,CSVVESTDTQYF,TGCAGCGTTGTGGAAAGCACAGATACGCAGTATTTT
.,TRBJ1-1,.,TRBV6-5,CASSRNTEAFF,TGTGCCAGCAGCCGGAACACTGAAGCTTTCTTT
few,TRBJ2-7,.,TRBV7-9,CASSGEVTYEQYF,TGTGCCAGCAGCGGAGAGGTGACCTACGAGCAGTACTTC
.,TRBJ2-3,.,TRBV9,CASTGDGPDTQYF,TGTGCCAGCACCGGGGACGGCCCAGATACGCAGTATTTT
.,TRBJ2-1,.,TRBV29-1,CSVEGGALRRNEQFF,TGCAGCGTTGAAGGCGGGGCCTTGAGGAGGAATGAGCAGTTCTTC
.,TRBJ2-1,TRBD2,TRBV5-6,CASSLINSGIYNEQFF,TGTGCCAGCAGCTTGATCAATAGCGGGATATACAATGAGCAGTTCTTC
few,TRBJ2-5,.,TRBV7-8,CASSFGGQEETQYF,TGTGCCAGCAGCTTCGGGGGGCAAGAGGAGACCCAGTACTTC
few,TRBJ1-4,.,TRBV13,CASSSRGGPEKLFF,TGTGCCAGCAGCTCCCGGGGGGGCCCTGAAAAACTGTTTTTT
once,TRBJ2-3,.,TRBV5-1,CASSSDTDTQYF,TGCGCCAGCAGCTCCGACACAGATACGCAGTATTTT
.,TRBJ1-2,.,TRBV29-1,CSVDNLPGAANYGYTF,TGCAGCGTTGACAACCTCCCGGGGGCTGCTAACTATGGCTACACCTTC
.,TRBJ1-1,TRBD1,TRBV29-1,CSSGGTGPGLMGGTNTEAFF,TGCAGCTCGGGTGGGACAGGACCCGGCCTAATGGGGGGTACTAACACTGAAGCTTTCTTT
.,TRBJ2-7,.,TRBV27,CASSSSGGTEQYF,TGTGCCAGCAGTTCCTCCGGGGGAACCGAGCAGTACTTC
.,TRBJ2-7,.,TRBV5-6,CASSLARNSYEQYF,TGTGCCAGCAGCTTGGCGCGGAACTCCTACGAGCAGTACTTC
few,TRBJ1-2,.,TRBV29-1,CSVDWGYYGYTF,TGCAGCGTTGACTGGGGGTACTATGGCTACACCTTC
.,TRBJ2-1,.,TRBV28,CASSLSGLRDNEQFF,TGTGCCAGCAGTTTATCTGGACTAAGAGACAATGAGCAGTTCTTC
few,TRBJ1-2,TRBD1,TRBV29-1,CSDDRALGYTF,TGCAGCGACGACAGGGCGTTGGGCTACACCTTC
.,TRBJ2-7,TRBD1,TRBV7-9,CASSKTTGVVAYEQYF,TGTGCCAGCAGCAAGACGACAGGGGTCGTAGCCTACGAGCAGTACTTC
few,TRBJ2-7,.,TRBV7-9,CASSSAIEQYF,TGTGCCAGCAGCTCTGCGATCGAGCAGTACTTC
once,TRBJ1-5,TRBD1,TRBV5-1,CASSFGQGNQPQHF,TGCGCCAGCAGCTTTGGACAGGGCAATCAGCCCCAGCATTTT
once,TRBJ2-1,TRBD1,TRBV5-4,CASSPGQRRLDNEQFF,TGTGCCAGCAGCCCGGGACAGAGGCGGTTGGACAATGAGCAGTTCTTC
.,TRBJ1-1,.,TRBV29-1,CSVEGAGTEAFF,TGCAGCGTTGAGGGGGCTGGCACTGAAGCTTTCTTT
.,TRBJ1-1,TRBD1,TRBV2,CASIKDRMNTEAFF,TGTGCCAGCATAAAGGACAGGATGAACACTGAAGCTTTCTTT
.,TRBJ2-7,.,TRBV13,CASSLGLTGEQYF,TGTGCCAGCAGCTTAGGTTTAACGGGCGAGCAGTACTTC
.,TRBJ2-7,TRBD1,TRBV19,CATSGDRGKFFEQYF,TGTGCCACCTCGGGGGACAGGGGGAAATTCTTCGAGCAGTACTTC
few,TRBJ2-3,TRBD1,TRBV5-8,CASSPGQGRDTQYF,TGTGCCAGCAGCCCCGGACAGGGGAGAGATACGCAGTATTTT
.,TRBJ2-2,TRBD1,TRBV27,CASSFKGATGELFF,TGTGCCAGCAGTTTTAAGGGGGCCACCGGGGAGCTGTTTTTT
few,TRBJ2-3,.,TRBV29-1,CSVVLGATDTQYF,TGCAGCGTTGTATTGGGGGCCACAGATACGCAGTATTTT
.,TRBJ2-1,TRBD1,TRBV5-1,CASSFGTGGYNEQFF,TGCGCCAGCAGCTTCGGGACAGGGGGTTACAATGAGCAGTTCTTC
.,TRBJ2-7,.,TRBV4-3,CASSGGQLPYEQYF,TGCGCCAGCAGCGGCGGGCAGCTACCCTACGAGCAGTACTTC
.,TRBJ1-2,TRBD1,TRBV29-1,CSVTGGQGYGYTF,TGCAGCGTGACAGGGGGTCAGGGCTATGGCTACACCTTC
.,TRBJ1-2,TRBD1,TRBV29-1,CSVEGRGQGALDYGYTF,TGCAGCGTTGAAGGGCGGGGACAGGGGGCGCTGGACTATGGCTACACCTTC
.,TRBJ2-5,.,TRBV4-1,CASTHQETQYF,TGCGCCAGCACCCACCAAGAGACCCAGTACTTC
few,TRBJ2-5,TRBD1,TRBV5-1,CASSLGQGEETQYF,TGCGCCAGCAGCTTGGGACAGGGAGAGGAGACCCAGTACTTC
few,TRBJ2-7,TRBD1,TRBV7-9,CASSPTGGPYEQYF,TGTGCCAGCAGCCCGACAGGGGGTCCCTACGAGCAGTACTTC
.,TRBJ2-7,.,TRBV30,CAWLEGSSYEQYF,TGTGCCTGGCTTGAGGGAAGCTCCTACGAGCAGTACTTC
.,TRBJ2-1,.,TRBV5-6,CASISPGSNEQFF,TGTGCCAGCATCTCACCGGGGTCCAATGAGCAGTTCTTC
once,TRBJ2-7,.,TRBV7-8,CASSLGSLGSPIEQYF,TGTGCCAGCAGCTTAGGGAGTCTGGGAAGTCCTATCGAGCAGTACTTC